This record covers a single TCR beta chain. What it binds is not known. The CDR3 runs to 14 residues. Germline assignment: CDR1 MDHEN and CDR2 SYDVKM. Losses at the gene ends were 4 bases for V and 7 bases for J; bases not matched to a gene: 5. The data were taken from a study of OX40 agonist ivuxolimab in advanced cancers. Overall study findings and caveats: CD8+ T cells were the subset that, on average, had more expanded clones than CD4+. Expanded peripheral T cells had an undetermined antigen specificity.

This table comes from immunoSEQ multiplex PCR, and its TCRdb copy is limited to in-frame clones, with some not included. Of some 110,000 clones listed, 93% were seen once; the top ten hold over 0.15%. The chain carries TRBV28 and TRBJ1-4; 8 positions match TRBD1. Sequenced here: CD4+ or CD8+ T cells sorted from blood, sampled in a trial of the OX40 agonist ivuxolimab. The sequence was obtained from an adult with an advanced solid tumor such as melanoma, head and neck, liver or kidney cancer. This chain's CDR3 is CASSSQGVGEKLFF. The DNA of the CDR3 is TGTGCCAGCAGTTCACAGGGGGTGGGTGAAAAACTGTTTTTT.